A single sample gave rise to the 22 T cell receptor beta chains below, sequenced in a study of shared clonotypes between healthy human individuals. The protocol was immunoSEQ multiplex PCR, while the TCRdb copy is restricted to in-frame clones and leaves out a portion. Of 2.5 million or so clones listed, 90% to 95% are singletons. The sample consisted of naive CD4+ T cells sorted from blood. Subset denoted: CD45RA+ positively selected. The receptors derive from a young man in good health.

This chain joins TRBV5-1 and TRBJ2-2; 7 nucleotides align to TRBD1. The germline CDR1 and CDR2 sequences are SGHRS and YFSETQ. The trim removed 1 base at V and 8 bases at J, leaving 2 bases unmatched. CDR3 length: 13 residues. DNA of the CDR3: TGCGCCAGCAGCTTGTCGGGACAGGGGGAGCTGTTTTTT. Amino acid sequence: CASSLSGQGELFF.

V is TRBV27 and J is TRBJ1-2, with 7 bases identical to TRBD1. The V gene end was trimmed by 2 bases and the J gene end by 8 bases; junction bases not matched to a gene: 8. This CDR3 comprises 14 residues. CDR1 is MNHEY, CDR2 SMNVEV, per germline (reference sequence). The CDR3, as DNA: TGTGCCAGCAGTTTAAGGGAGGGGGCCAGCGGCTACACCTTC. Its translation: CASSLREGASGYTF.

The V and J genes are TRBV5-1 and TRBJ2-3; maybe TRBD2 (6 bases). V was pared by 2 bases and J by 0 bases, with 13 bases between. Looked up from germline, CDR1 is SGHRS and CDR2 is YFSETQ. The CDR3 loop spans 16 amino acids. In DNA, the CDR3 is TGCGCCAGCAGCTTTCAGGCGGGGTCAAGCACAGATACGCAGTATTTT. It yields the protein CASSFQAGSSTDTQYF.

The rearrangement uses TRBV19 and TRBJ2-2; D might be TRBD2 (6 bases). This CDR3 has 15 residues. Trimming shortened V by 3 bases and J by 4 bases, and 12 bases separated the two germline ends. The germline V gene encodes CDR1 LNHDA and CDR2 SQIVND (reference sequence). CDR3 bases: TGTGCCAGTAGTATGGGCGGGGTTGGCACCGGGGAGCTGTTTTTT. Protein sequence: CASSMGGVGTGELFF.

J is TRBJ2-2 and V is TRBV19, with TRBD2 matching 10 bases. The germline V gene has CDR1 LNHDA and CDR2 SQIVND (reference sequence). CDR3 size: 18 residues. The V and J ends lost 5 bases and 2 bases, in that order; junction bases with no gene match: 11. Here the CDR3 reads CASSWWGAGGSNTGELFF. In DNA, the CDR3 is TGTGCCAGTAGTTGGTGGGGAGCGGGAGGGAGTAACACCGGGGAGCTGTTTTTT.

V gene TRBV20-1 combines with J gene TRBJ1-2; no firm D call. This CDR3 has 10 residues. V was pared by 1 base and J by 8 bases, with 5 bases between. CDR1 and CDR2 (germline): DFQATT, SNEGSKA (reference sequence). The CDR3 region is CSARVIGYTF. The CDR3 region has the DNA TGCAGTGCTAGAGTGATAGGCTACACCTTC.

The chain has TRBV29-1 and TRBJ2-1; D perhaps matches TRBD1 (6 bases). The CDR3 sequence is 12 residues long. Germline V lookup: CDR1 SQVTM, CDR2 ANQGSEA. The V end was cut by 4 bases, the J end by 8 bases, with 12 bases between. The CDR3 region is CSVVAGVDEQFF. The CDR3 DNA reads as TGCAGCGTTGTAGCAGGGGTGGATGAGCAGTTCTTC.

The V call is TRBV5-1, the J call TRBJ2-5, with 10 bases matching TRBD1. CDR3 length: 15 amino acids. The germline gives CDR1 SGHRS, CDR2 YFSETQ. Trimming cost V 7 bases and J 0 bases; bases outside gene matches: 6. The CDR3 protein is CASGGTGAYQETQYF. For the CDR3, the DNA is TGCGCCAGCGGGGGGACAGGGGCGTACCAAGAGACCCAGTACTTC.

The chain carries TRBV9 and TRBJ1-4, with a tentative D call TRBD1 (5 bases). The CDR3 contains 13 residues. Trimming stripped 3 bases from V and 7 bases from J, with 10 bases between. Germline-derived CDR1 and CDR2 are SGDLS and YYNGEE. This chain's CDR3 is CASSAPRGEKLFF. CDR3 sequence (DNA): TGTGCCAGCAGCGCGCCGAGGGGTGAAAAACTGTTTTTT. The variable domain in full, completed from reference TRBV9 and TRBJ1-4, reads DSGVTQTPKHLITATGQRVTLRCSPRSGDLSVYWYQQSLDQGLQFLIQYYNGEERAKGNILERFSAQQFPDLHSELNLSSLELGDSALYFCASSAPRGEKLFFGSGTQLSVL.

The chain recombines TRBV7-9 with TRBJ2-7; no definite D call. This CDR3 comprises 13 residues. Trimming shortened V by 3 bases and J by 3 bases, and 9 bases separated the two germline ends. Germline-derived CDR1 and CDR2 are SEHNR and FQNEAQ (reference sequence). The CDR3 reads CASSFSTGYEQYF. The DNA of the CDR3 is TGTGCCAGCAGCTTTTCTACTGGCTACGAGCAGTACTTC.

This chain connects TRBV7-9 to TRBJ2-3, with a tentative D call TRBD2 (6 bases). V was shortened by 5 bases and J by 0 bases, with 12 bases between the two germline ends. There are 15 residues in the CDR3. Germline CDR1 SEHNR, CDR2 FQNEAQ (reference sequence). The CDR3 protein is CASSLARGSTDTQYF. The CDR3 nucleotides are TGTGCCAGCAGCCTCGCCCGGGGGAGCACAGATACGCAGTATTTT.

This chain joins TRBV30 and TRBJ1-5, with D possibly matching TRBD1 (6 bases). Germline V gene data show CDR1 as GTSNPN and CDR2 as SVGIG (reference sequence). This CDR3 is built from 14 residues. V lost 1 base to trimming and J lost 4 bases, with 11 bases between them. CDR3 protein: CAWSAGQKNQPQHF. The CDR3 nucleotides are TGTGCCTGGAGTGCGGGACAAAAAAATCAGCCCCAGCATTTT.

The V gene is TRBV7-2, the J gene TRBJ2-7, with D possibly called TRBD1 or TRBD2 (7 bases each). This CDR3 has 13 amino acids. Germline assignment: CDR1 SGHTA and CDR2 FQGNSA. Deletions cut 9 bases from V and 7 bases from J, with 19 bases between. In nucleotides, the CDR3 is TGTGCCAGTAGGGGCAGGGGGGGTGAGGAGCAGTACTTC. Amino acids: CASRGRGGEEQYF.

This clone has more than one count but fewer than ten. The J gene is TRBJ1-5, the V gene TRBV6-6, with 7 bases matching TRBD1. Germline CDR1 and CDR2: MNHNY and SVGAGI (reference sequence). The CDR3 runs to 13 residues. Unmatched junction bases numbered 4, after V lost 5 bases and J lost 6 bases. CDR3 in amino acids: CASSTRQGQPQHF. The CDR3, as DNA: TGTGCCAGCAGTACGAGACAGGGTCAGCCCCAGCATTTT.

J is TRBJ2-7 and V is TRBV2, with 8 bases aligning to TRBD1. The ends lost 6 bases at V and 6 bases at J; junction bases unmatched: 7. Per germline, CDR1 SNHLY and CDR2 FYNNEI. The CDR3 sequence is 13 residues long. In nucleotides, the CDR3 is TGTGCCAGCAGACGGACAGGGCCCGTCGAGCAGTACTTC. This encodes CASRRTGPVEQYF.

This chain joins TRBV10-3 and TRBJ2-1; possibly TRBD2 for D (6 bases). Germline V CDR1 and CDR2: ENHRY, SYGVKD. V was clipped by 6 bases and J by 4 bases, with 16 bases between them. There are 15 residues in the CDR3. In DNA, the CDR3 is TGTGCCATCAGCGAACTAGCCTCGGCTTACAATGAGCAGTTCTTC. It codes for CAISELASAYNEQFF.

The chain recombines TRBV5-1 with TRBJ2-1, with 11 bases aligning to TRBD2. Trimming at V came to 6 bases and at J to 0 bases, leaving 8 bases not matched to a gene. The CDR3 spans 17 residues. Germline V gene lookup returns CDR1 SGHRS and CDR2 YFSETQ. In nucleotides, the CDR3 is TGCGCCAGCAACCTAGCGGGAGGTGCCGCCTCCTACAATGAGCAGTTCTTC. This sequence encodes CASNLAGGAASYNEQFF. The variable domain in full, with the rest retrieved from reference TRBV5-1 and TRBJ2-1, is KAGVTQTPRYLIKTRGQQVTLSCSPISGHRSVSWYQQTPGQGLQFLFEYFSETQRNKGNFPGRFSGRQFSNSRSEMNVSTLELGDSALYLCASNLAGGAASYNEQFFGPGTRLTVL.

About this clone itself: The junction departs from the called germline gene at one end, perhaps through a read error. This rearrangement joins TRBV7-7 to TRBJ1-4, with TRBD1 matching 7 bases. The CDR3 consists of 17 residues. The germline V gene has CDR1 SSHAT and CDR2 FNYEAQ (reference sequence). The CDR3 DNA reads TGTGCTAGCAGCTTAGGGAAGGGGACAGCAACTAATGAAAAACTGTTTTTT. As protein: CASSLGKGTATNEKLFF.

V is TRBV7-2 and J is TRBJ2-7; 7 bases are shared with TRBD2. Germline assignment: CDR1 SGHTA and CDR2 FQGNSA. J lost 0 bases, V lost 6 bases, and 8 bases had no gene match. The CDR3 runs to 15 residues. The CDR3 here is CASSREAGTSYEQYF. The CDR3 bases are TGTGCCAGCAGTAGAGAAGCGGGAACCTCCTACGAGCAGTACTTC.

V and J are TRBV7-9 and TRBJ2-1; the D gene is possibly TRBD2 (6 bases). CDR1 is SEHNR, CDR2 FQNEAQ, per germline (reference sequence). The ends were cut back, 6 bases at V and 0 bases at J, with 18 bases in the middle. This CDR3 is 17 amino acids long. CDR3: CASSSSSGLSSYNEQFF. CDR3 DNA: TGTGCCAGCAGTTCCAGCTCGGGACTTAGCTCCTACAATGAGCAGTTCTTC.

The chain uses TRBV2 and TRBJ2-3; possible D gene TRBD1, 5 bases. This CDR3 comprises 14 residues. Germline V gene sequence: CDR1 SNHLY, CDR2 FYNNEI. Trimming cost V 1 base and J 3 bases, with 8 bases left between them. The CDR3 protein is CASSEEGATDTQYF. DNA for the CDR3: TGTGCCAGCAGTGAAGAAGGGGCAACAGATACGCAGTATTTT.

The chain recombines TRBV11-3 with TRBJ2-7; D unclear. V shed 0 bases and J shed 2 bases, with 8 bases lying between them. The CDR3 extends over 14 amino acids. Germline CDR1 SGHNT, CDR2 YENEEA. CDR3 bases: TGTGCCAGCAGCTTAGAGTATCCCCCCTACGAGCAGTACTTC. It is translated as CASSLEYPPYEQYF.